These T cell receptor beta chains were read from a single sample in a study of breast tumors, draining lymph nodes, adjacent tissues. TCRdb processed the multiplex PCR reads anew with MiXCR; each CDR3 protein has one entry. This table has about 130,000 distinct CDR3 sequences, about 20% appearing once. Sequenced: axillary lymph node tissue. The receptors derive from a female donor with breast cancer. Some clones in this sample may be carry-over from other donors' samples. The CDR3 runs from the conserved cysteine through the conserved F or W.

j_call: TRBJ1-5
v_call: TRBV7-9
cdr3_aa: CASSLGGEGHQPQHF

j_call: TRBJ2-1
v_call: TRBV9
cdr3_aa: CASSVGAETNNEQFF

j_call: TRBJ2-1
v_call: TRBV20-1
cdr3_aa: CSARKTSGGPNEQFF

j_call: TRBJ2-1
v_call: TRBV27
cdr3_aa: CASSLSPIAPYNEQFF

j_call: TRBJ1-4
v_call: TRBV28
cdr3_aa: CASSSTPPGEKLFF

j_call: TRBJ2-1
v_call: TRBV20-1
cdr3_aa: CSAGGLAGGNEQFF

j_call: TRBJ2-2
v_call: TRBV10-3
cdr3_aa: CAIGQNTGGVTGELFF

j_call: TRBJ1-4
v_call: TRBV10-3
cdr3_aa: CAISIDSYREKLFF

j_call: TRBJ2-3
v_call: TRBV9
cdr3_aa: CASSVAPGTGTDTQYF

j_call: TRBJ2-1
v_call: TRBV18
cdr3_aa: CASSPSQVTYNEQFF

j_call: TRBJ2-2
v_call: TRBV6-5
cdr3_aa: CASQEAGNTGELFF

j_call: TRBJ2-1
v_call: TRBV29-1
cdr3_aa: CSVEAEDRSSYNEQFF

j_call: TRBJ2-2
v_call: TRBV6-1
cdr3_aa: CASVGPGRGTGELFF

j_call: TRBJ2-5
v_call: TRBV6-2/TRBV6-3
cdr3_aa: CASSYQQKETQYF

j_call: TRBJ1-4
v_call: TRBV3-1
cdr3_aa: CASTQGAANEKLFF